A selection of T cell receptor beta chains follows, all from one sample in a study of siplizumab effects on memory and regulatory T cells. The table came from immunoSEQ multiplex PCR; TCRdb's copy has only in-frame clones and leaves some out. The data show approximately 100,000 clones, around 90% seen once. Specimen: non-Treg CD4+ T cells sorted from blood. The receptors were gathered from a human donor in good health. Both conserved end residues are part of each CDR3. D genes are given only for firm matches. Clone size is not always given. Where it is, it says once, few, many or a class for expanded clones.

D gene	V gene	J gene	clone size	CDR3 DNA	CDR3 protein
TRBD2	TRBV6-6	TRBJ2-5	.	TGTGCCAGCCTCCCGGGCCTAGCGGGAGGGCGAGAGACCCAGTACTTC	CASLPGLAGGRETQYF
.	TRBV13	TRBJ1-3	.	TGTGCCAGCACCAATTACCGGGCCAAAACTGGAAACACCATATATTTT	CASTNYRAKTGNTIYF
.	TRBV30	TRBJ2-3	.	TGTGCCTGGAGTGTTTCAGATACGCAGTATTTT	CAWSVSDTQYF
.	TRBV30	TRBJ2-7	.	TGTGCCTGGAGGTCACGGGGGCGGGAGCAGTACTTC	CAWRSRGREQYF
.	TRBV7-7	TRBJ2-5	.	TGTGCTAGCAGCTTTATGAGTCAAGAGACCCAGTACTTC	CASSFMSQETQYF
TRBD2	TRBV10-2	TRBJ2-3	.	TGCGCCAGCAGTGAGTCGGGGACTAGCAAACGCACAGATACGCAGTATTTT	CASSESGTSKRTDTQYF
TRBD1	TRBV6-6	TRBJ1-2	.	TGTGCCAGCAGTTACCGGACAGGGTATGGCTACACCTTC	CASSYRTGYGYTF
.	TRBV7-9	TRBJ2-2	.	TGTGCCAGCAGCCAGGACAGGCCGAAAGCGGGAGTTGGCACCGGGGAGCTGTTTTTT	CASSQDRPKAGVGTGELFF
.	TRBV5-6	TRBJ1-2	once	TGTGCCAGCAGCTTGGCGGGGAACTATGGCTACACCTTC	CASSLAGNYGYTF
.	TRBV7-2	TRBJ2-6	few	TGTGCCAGCAGCTTAGGGGGTAGCGGCCGCTCTGGGGCCAACGTCCTGACTTTC	CASSLGGSGRSGANVLTF
TRBD1	TRBV6-1	TRBJ2-2	.	TGTGCCGAAGGGACAGCGGTGTCCACCGGGGAGCTGTTTTTT	CAEGTAVSTGELFF
TRBD2	TRBV5-6	TRBJ2-7	.	TGTGCCAGCAGCGTATTCGGGACTAGCGTTTCCTACGAGCAGTACTTC	CASSVFGTSVSYEQYF
.	TRBV7-2	TRBJ2-7	.	TGTGCCAGCAGCCCACACTACGAGCAGTACTTC	CASSPHYEQYF
TRBD2	TRBV2	TRBJ2-7	.	TGTGCCAGCAGTGAAGAGCTAGCGGGGCTTTACGAGCAGTACTTC	CASSEELAGLYEQYF
TRBD2	TRBV4-2	TRBJ2-1	.	TGTGCCAGCAGCCAAGATATTAGTAGACTAGCGGGATACAATGAGCAGTTCTTC	CASSQDISRLAGYNEQFF
.	TRBV2	TRBJ2-7	.	TGTGCCAGCAACGGGTGGGTGGGGGAGCAGTACTTC	CASNGWVGEQYF
.	TRBV7-9	TRBJ1-3	.	TGTGCCAGCAGCTTAGATCGGGTCTCTGGAAACACCATATATTTT	CASSLDRVSGNTIYF
.	TRBV15	TRBJ2-5	.	TGTGCCACCAGCAGAGTGAACAGCCAAGAGACCCAGTACTTC	CATSRVNSQETQYF
.	TRBV29-1	TRBJ1-1	few	TGCAGCGCCGCGGTGAGGAACACTGAAGCTTTCTTT	CSAAVRNTEAFF
TRBD2	TRBV5-1	TRBJ2-7	.	TGCGCCAGCAGGTTACTAGCGGGAGAAGCCTACGAGCAGTACTTC	CASRLLAGEAYEQYF
.	TRBV7-2	TRBJ2-5	.	TGTGCCAGCAGCTTAAGAGTCCCGGCCAACCAAGAGACCCAGTACTTC	CASSLRVPANQETQYF
TRBD2	TRBV11-3	TRBJ2-1	.	TGTGCCAGCAGCCTATGGTCTTGGACTAGCGGGGGTAATGAGCAGTTCTTC	CASSLWSWTSGGNEQFF
.	TRBV18	TRBJ2-7	.	TGTGCCAGCTCACCCACCGGGGGTAGTTACGAGCAGTACTTC	CASSPTGGSYEQYF
.	TRBV6-1	TRBJ2-5	.	TGTGCCAGCAATCTATTTTCAGGGGACGAGACCCAGTACTTC	CASNLFSGDETQYF
.	TRBV6-5	TRBJ1-3	.	TGTGCCAGCACCGCCACTAGCTCTGGAAACACCATATATTTT	CASTATSSGNTIYF
.	TRBV5-1	TRBJ2-7	few	TGCGCCAGCAGCTTGGAGGGCGGCTACGAGCAGTACTTC	CASSLEGGYEQYF
TRBD2	TRBV2	TRBJ2-7	.	TGTGCCAGCAGTGTCGGGAGGCCCTACGAGCAGTACTTC	CASSVGRPYEQYF
TRBD1	TRBV29-1	TRBJ2-3	.	TGCAGCGTTGCCCCGGGACAGAGAAGCACAGATACGCAGTATTTT	CSVAPGQRSTDTQYF
TRBD2	TRBV5-1	TRBJ2-6	.	TGCGCCAGCAGCCCGGGGGGTACCTCTGGGGCCAACGTCCTGACTTTC	CASSPGGTSGANVLTF
.	TRBV2	TRBJ2-4	once	TGTGCCAGCAGAACTAATGCTGGGGGCAAAAACATTCAGTACTTC	CASRTNAGGKNIQYF
.	TRBV30	TRBJ1-4	.	TGTGCCTGGAGCCCTGGCGGTTCGGGAAGTGAAAAACTGTTTTTT	CAWSPGGSGSEKLFF
.	TRBV9	TRBJ2-5	once	TGTGCCAGCAGCGTAGCAGGTACCCCCCGGGAGACCCAGTACTTC	CASSVAGTPRETQYF
.	TRBV6-5	TRBJ1-5	.	TGTGCCAGCCGACGGGGAAGGAGCAATCAGCCCCAGCATTTT	CASRRGRSNQPQHF
.	TRBV11-3	TRBJ2-7	.	TGTGCCAGCAGCTTAGAACAGGGTAGTTACGAGCAGTACTTC	CASSLEQGSYEQYF
.	TRBV5-1	TRBJ2-7	.	TGCGCCAGCAGCTTCGGGGGCCCCCACTCCTACGAGCAGTACTTC	CASSFGGPHSYEQYF
.	TRBV19	TRBJ2-5	.	TGTGCCAGTTCCAGGCAAGAGACCCAGTACTTC	CASSRQETQYF
TRBD1	TRBV28	TRBJ2-1	.	TGTGCCACGACAGGGGCCCTCTCCTACAATGAGCAGTTCTTC	CATTGALSYNEQFF
TRBD1	TRBV7-2	TRBJ1-4	.	TGTGCCAGCAGCTTAGCCGGGACAGGGGGCGGTCTGTTTTTT	CASSLAGTGGGLFF
.	TRBV10-3	TRBJ2-7	.	TGTGCCATCAGTGACTCCGGGGGACCTACCGAGCAGTACTTC	CAISDSGGPTEQYF
.	TRBV5-4	TRBJ2-6	.	TGTGCCAGCAGCGCCATCTCTGGGGCCAACGTCCTGACTTTC	CASSAISGANVLTF
TRBD2	TRBV10-1	TRBJ2-5	.	TGCGCCAGCAGTGAACAAATAGCGGGAGGACGTGAGACCCAGTACTTC	CASSEQIAGGRETQYF
.	TRBV18	TRBJ2-6	.	TGTGCCAGCTCACCTACCGACAGCTCTGGGGCCAACGTCCTGACTTTC	CASSPTDSSGANVLTF
TRBD1	TRBV7-9	TRBJ1-1	once	TGTGCCAGCAGCTTAGGGGGACAGGGGTACACTGAAGCTTTCTTT	CASSLGGQGYTEAFF
.	TRBV28	TRBJ2-3	.	TGTGCCAGCAGTTTAGACGCACAAGTTTATACGCAGTATTTT	CASSLDAQVYTQYF
.	TRBV7-2	TRBJ2-3	.	TGTGCCAGCAGCACCTACAGGGTACAAGATACGCAGTATTTT	CASSTYRVQDTQYF
TRBD2	TRBV9	TRBJ2-3	.	TGTGCCAGCAGCGTTAGCGGGAGGTTCAGCACAGATACGCAGTATTTT	CASSVSGRFSTDTQYF
TRBD1	TRBV29-1	TRBJ2-1	.	TGCAGTGCAGGGGGCTACCCAGACTACAATGAGCAGTTCTTC	CSAGGYPDYNEQFF
.	TRBV5-4	TRBJ2-1	.	TGTGCCAGCAGCACGGGACTCTACAATGAGCAGTTCTTC	CASSTGLYNEQFF
.	TRBV21-1	TRBJ1-3	.	TGTGCCAGCAGCAGACAGGTACGTGGAAACACCATATATTTT	CASSRQVRGNTIYF
.	TRBV28	TRBJ2-2	few	TGTGCCAGCAGTTTAATCACGGACACCGGGGAGCTGTTTTTT	CASSLITDTGELFF
TRBD1	TRBV18	TRBJ1-1	hyperexpanded	TGTGCCAGCTCACCTAAGGGGGCGGGATCGAACACTGAAGCTTTCTTT	CASSPKGAGSNTEAFF
TRBD1	TRBV29-1	TRBJ1-2	.	TGCAGCGTAGGCCCGGGACAGCGTTCTAATGGCTACACCTTC	CSVGPGQRSNGYTF
.	TRBV4-3	TRBJ2-7	.	TGCGCCAGCAGCCAAGAAACAGGGAGCTCCTACGAGCAGTACTTC	CASSQETGSSYEQYF